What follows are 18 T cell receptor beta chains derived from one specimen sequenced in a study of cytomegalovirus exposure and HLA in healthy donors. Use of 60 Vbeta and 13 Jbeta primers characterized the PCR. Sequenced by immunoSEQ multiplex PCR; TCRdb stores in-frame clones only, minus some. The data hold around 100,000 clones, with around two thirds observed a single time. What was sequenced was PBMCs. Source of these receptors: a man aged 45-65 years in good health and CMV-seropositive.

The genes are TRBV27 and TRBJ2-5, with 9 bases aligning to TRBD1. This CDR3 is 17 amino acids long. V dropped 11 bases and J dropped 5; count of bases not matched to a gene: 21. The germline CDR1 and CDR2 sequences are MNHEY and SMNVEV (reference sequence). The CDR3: CASEADRGPLEGETQYF. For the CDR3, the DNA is TGTGCCTCGGAGGCGGACAGGGGCCCCCTCGAAGGGGAGACCCAGTACTTC.

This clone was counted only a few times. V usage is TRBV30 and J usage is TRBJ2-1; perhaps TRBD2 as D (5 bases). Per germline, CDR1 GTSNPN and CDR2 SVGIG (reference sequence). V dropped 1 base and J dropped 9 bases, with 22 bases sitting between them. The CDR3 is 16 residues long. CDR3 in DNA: TGTGCCTGGAGTGGCAAGGCAGGCCTCGAGGGAATTGAGCAGTTCTTC. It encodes CAWSGKAGLEGIEQFF.

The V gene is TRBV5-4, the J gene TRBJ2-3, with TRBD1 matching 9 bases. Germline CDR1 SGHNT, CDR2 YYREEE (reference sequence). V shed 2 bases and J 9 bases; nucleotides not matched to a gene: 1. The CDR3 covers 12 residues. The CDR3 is CASSLGTGTQYF. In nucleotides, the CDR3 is TGTGCCAGCAGCTTAGGGACAGGGACGCAGTATTTT.

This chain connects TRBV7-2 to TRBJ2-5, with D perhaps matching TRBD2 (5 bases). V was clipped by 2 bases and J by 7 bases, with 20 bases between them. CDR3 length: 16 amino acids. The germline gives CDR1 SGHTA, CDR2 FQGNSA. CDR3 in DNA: TGTGCCAGCAGCTTACTCGGTAGGGCTGCTCGGGGGACCCAGTACTTC. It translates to CASSLLGRAARGTQYF.

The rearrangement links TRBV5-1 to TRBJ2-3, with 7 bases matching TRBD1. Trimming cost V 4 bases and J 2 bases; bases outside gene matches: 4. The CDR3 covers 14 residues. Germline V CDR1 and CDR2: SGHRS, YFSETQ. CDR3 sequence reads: CASSPGQLTDTQYF. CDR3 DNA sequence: TGCGCCAGCAGCCCGGGACAGCTCACAGATACGCAGTATTTT.

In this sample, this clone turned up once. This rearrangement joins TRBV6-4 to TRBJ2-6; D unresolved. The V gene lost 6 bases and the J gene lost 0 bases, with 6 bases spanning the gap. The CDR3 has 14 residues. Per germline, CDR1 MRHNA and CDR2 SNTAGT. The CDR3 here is CASRRDSGANVLTF. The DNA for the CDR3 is TGTGCCAGCAGACGCGACTCTGGGGCCAACGTCCTGACTTTC.

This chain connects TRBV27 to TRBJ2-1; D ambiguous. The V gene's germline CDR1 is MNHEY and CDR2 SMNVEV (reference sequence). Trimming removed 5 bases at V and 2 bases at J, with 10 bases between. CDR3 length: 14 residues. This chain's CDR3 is CASSRQEAYNEQFF. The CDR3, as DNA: TGTGCCAGCAGTCGTCAGGAAGCCTACAATGAGCAGTTCTTC.

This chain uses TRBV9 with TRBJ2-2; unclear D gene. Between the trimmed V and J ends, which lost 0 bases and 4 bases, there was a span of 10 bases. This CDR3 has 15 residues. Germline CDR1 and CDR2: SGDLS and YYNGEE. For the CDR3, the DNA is TGTGCCAGCAGCGTAGGGCAGGCAAGCACCGGGGAGCTGTTTTTT. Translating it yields CASSVGQASTGELFF.

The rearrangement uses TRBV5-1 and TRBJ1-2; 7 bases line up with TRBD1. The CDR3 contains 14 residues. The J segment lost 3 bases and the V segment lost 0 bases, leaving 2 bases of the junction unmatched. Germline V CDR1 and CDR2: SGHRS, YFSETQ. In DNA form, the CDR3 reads TGCGCCAGCAGCTTGGAGGGACAGCACTATGGCTACACCTTC. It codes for CASSLEGQHYGYTF. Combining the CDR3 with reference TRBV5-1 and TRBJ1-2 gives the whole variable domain KAGVTQTPRYLIKTRGQQVTLSCSPISGHRSVSWYQQTPGQGLQFLFEYFSETQRNKGNFPGRFSGRQFSNSRSEMNVSTLELGDSALYLCASSLEGQHYGYTFGSGTRLTVV.

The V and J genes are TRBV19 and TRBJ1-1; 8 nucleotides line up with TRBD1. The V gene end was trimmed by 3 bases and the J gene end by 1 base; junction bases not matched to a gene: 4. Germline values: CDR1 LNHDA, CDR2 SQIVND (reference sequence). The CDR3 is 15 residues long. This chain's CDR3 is CASSMTGASNTEAFF. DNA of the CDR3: TGTGCCAGTAGTATGACAGGGGCTTCGAACACTGAAGCTTTCTTT.

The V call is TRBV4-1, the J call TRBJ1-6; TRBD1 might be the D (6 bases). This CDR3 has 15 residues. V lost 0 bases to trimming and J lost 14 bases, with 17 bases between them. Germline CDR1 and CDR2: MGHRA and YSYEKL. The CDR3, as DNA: TGCGCCAGCAGCCAAGAGCCCGGACAGATTGGCACCCTCCACTTT. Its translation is CASSQEPGQIGTLHF.

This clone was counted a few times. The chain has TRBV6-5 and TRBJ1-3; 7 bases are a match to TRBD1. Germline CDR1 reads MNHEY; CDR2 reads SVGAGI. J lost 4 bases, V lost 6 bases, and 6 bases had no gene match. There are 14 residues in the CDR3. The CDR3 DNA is TGTGCCAGCAGGGCAGGGGGATTGGGAAACACCATATATTTT. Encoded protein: CASRAGGLGNTIYF.

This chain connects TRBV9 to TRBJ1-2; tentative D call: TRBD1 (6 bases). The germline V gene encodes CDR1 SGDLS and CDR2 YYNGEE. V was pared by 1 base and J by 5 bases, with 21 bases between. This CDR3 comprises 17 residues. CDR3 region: CASSVHSLGGVTYGYTF. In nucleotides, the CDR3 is TGTGCCAGCAGCGTACACTCCCTAGGGGGGGTTACGTATGGCTACACCTTC.

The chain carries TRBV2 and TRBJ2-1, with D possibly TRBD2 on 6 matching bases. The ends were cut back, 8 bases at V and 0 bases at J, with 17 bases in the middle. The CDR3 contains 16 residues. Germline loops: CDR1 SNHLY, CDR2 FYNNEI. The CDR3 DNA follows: TGTGCCAGCGGACGGCTAGCGTTTGACTCCTACAATGAGCAGTTCTTC. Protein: CASGRLAFDSYNEQFF.

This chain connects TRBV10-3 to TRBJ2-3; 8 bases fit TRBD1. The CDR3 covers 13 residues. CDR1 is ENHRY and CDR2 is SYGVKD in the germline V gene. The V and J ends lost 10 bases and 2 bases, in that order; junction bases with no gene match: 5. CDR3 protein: CASTGGSTDTQYF. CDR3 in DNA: TGTGCCAGTACAGGGGGATCCACAGATACGCAGTATTTT.

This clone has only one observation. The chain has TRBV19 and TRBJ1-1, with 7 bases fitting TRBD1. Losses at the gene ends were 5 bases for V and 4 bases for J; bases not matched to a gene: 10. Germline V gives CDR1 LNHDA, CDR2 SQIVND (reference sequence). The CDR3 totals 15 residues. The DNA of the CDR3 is TGTGCCAGTAGTCTTTACAGGGGCGCGGGCACTGAAGCTTTCTTT. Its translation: CASSLYRGAGTEAFF.

The CDR3 region is CASSGTYGAQETQYF. Written as DNA, the CDR3 is TGTGCCAGCAGTGGGACTTACGGAGCCCAAGAGACCCAGTACTTC. This chain connects TRBV2 to TRBJ2-5; D is possibly TRBD2 (5 bases). The CDR3 spans 15 residues. Per the germline V gene, CDR1 is SNHLY and CDR2 is FYNNEI. Trimming removed 4 bases at V and 1 base at J, with 13 bases between.

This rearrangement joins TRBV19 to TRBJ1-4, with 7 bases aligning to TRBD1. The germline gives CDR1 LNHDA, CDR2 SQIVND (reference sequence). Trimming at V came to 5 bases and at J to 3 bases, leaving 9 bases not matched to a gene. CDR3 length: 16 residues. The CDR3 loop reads CASSARGGWANEKLFF. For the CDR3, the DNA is TGTGCCAGTAGTGCCCGAGGGGGCTGGGCTAATGAAAAACTGTTTTTT.